These 8 T cell receptor beta chains were sequenced from one sample in a study of T-cell reconstitution after alpha-beta-depleted transplantation in children. Unique molecular identifiers were used in preparing the TCRbeta library. TCRdb processed the PCR reads anew with MiXCR; each CDR3 protein has one entry. Of approximately 88,000 distinct CDR3 sequences in the sample, over 9% are singletons; the top ten hold approximately 15%. The sequences come from PBMCs from the stem cell graft donor, collected from the stem cell graft. Every receptor here comes from a human donor who donated a stem cell graft to a child with inherited bone marrow failure.

This clonotype has a count of ten or more. The CDR3 is CASSARSYPTEAFF. The CDR3 nucleotides read TGTGCCAGCAGCGCCCGGTCCTACCCCACTGAAGCTTTCTTT. The chain employs TRBV7-6 and TRBJ1-1; D is ambiguous. V was trimmed by 5 bases and J by 4 bases, leaving 14 bases between them. This CDR3 has 14 residues. Germline V gene sequence: CDR1 SGHVS, CDR2 FNYEAQ.

This clonotype was seen repeatedly, ten times or more. This sequence joins TRBV7-9 and TRBJ2-2; unclear D gene. The CDR3 totals 16 residues. The germline CDR1 and CDR2 sequences are SEHNR and FQNEAQ (reference sequence). Trimming removed 7 bases at V and 4 bases at J, with 19 bases between. This CDR3 is CASIEEERVSTGELFF. The DNA of the CDR3 is TGTGCCAGCATCGAGGAAGAGCGAGTGAGCACCGGGGAGCTGTTTTTT. Full variable domain (outside the CDR3, taken from reference TRBV7-9 and TRBJ2-2): DTGVSQNPRHKITKRGQNVTFRCDPISEHNRLYWYRQTLGQGPEFLTYFQNEAQLEKSRLLSDRFSAERPKGSFSTLEIQRTEQGDSAMYLCASIEEERVSTGELFFGEGSRLTVL.

V is TRBV3-1 and J is TRBJ2-1; 7 nucleotides agree with TRBD1. CDR1 and CDR2 from the germline V gene are LGHDT and YNNKEL (reference sequence). CDR3 length equals 13 residues. Germline trimming cut 1 base from V and 15 bases from J; bases unmatched to any gene: 9. The CDR3 loop reads CASSQGGGRSVFF. As DNA, the CDR3 is TGTGCCAGCAGCCAAGGAGGGGGCAGATCGGTGTTCTTC.

This clonotype was recorded many times. The chain links TRBV5-1 to TRBJ1-1; TRBD1 matches at 8 bases. This CDR3 contains 13 residues. CDR1 SGHRS and CDR2 YFSETQ come from the germline V gene. With V trimmed by 0 bases and J by 6 bases, 1 base remained unmatched. This CDR3 reads CASSLGDRSEAFF. The DNA of the CDR3 is TGCGCCAGCAGCTTGGGGGACAGGTCTGAAGCTTTCTTT. The whole variable domain, filled in from reference TRBV5-1 and TRBJ1-1, reads KAGVTQTPRYLIKTRGQQVTLSCSPISGHRSVSWYQQTPGQGLQFLFEYFSETQRNKGNFPGRFSGRQFSNSRSEMNVSTLELGDSALYLCASSLGDRSEAFFGQGTRLTVV.

This clonotype was found many times. The rearrangement links TRBV20-1 to TRBJ2-7; TRBD2 agrees at 10 bases. Germline CDR1 reads DFQATT; CDR2 reads SNEGSKA (reference sequence). The CDR3 sequence is 15 residues long. Germline trimming cut 4 bases from V and 5 bases from J; bases unmatched to any gene: 11. The CDR3 sequence is CSAIDPGLASHEQYF. In nucleotides, the CDR3 is TGCAGTGCTATAGATCCGGGACTAGCGTCCCACGAGCAGTACTTC.

This clonotype was seen repeatedly, ten times or more. The chain recombines TRBV5-5 with TRBJ1-3; no definite D call. V lost 1 base, J lost 3 bases, and 8 bases lay in between. The CDR3 is 14 residues long. Per germline, CDR1 SGHKS and CDR2 YYEKEE (reference sequence). In nucleotides, the CDR3 is TGTGCCAGCAGCTTGTCCCAGATTGGAAACACCATATATTTT. This translates into CASSLSQIGNTIYF. Together with reference TRBV5-5 and TRBJ1-3, the CDR3 gives the full variable domain: DAGVTQSPTHLIKTRGQQVTLRCSPISGHKSVSWYQQVLGQGPQFIFQYYEKEERGRGNFPDRFSARQFPNYSSELNVNALLLGDSALYLCASSLSQIGNTIYFGEGSWLTVV.

There are many counts of this clonotype. V is TRBV12-3 or TRBV12-4 and J is TRBJ2-4, with D hard to call. The CDR3 has 13 amino acids. Trimming left V 5 bases short and J 5 bases short, with 10 bases between. Here the CDR3 DNA reads TGTGCCAGCAGTACCCGACTCCAAAACATTCAGTACTTC. Translation: CASSTRLQNIQYF.

The chain joins TRBV4-2 to TRBJ2-1, with 12 bases lining up with TRBD1. The trim removed 4 bases at V and 6 bases at J, leaving 7 bases unmatched. The CDR3 covers 16 residues. Germline V gene lookup returns CDR1 LGHNA and CDR2 YNFKEQ. CDR3 loop: CASSPEGQGAPNEQFF. CDR3 sequence (DNA): TGTGCCAGCAGCCCAGAGGGACAGGGGGCGCCCAATGAGCAGTTCTTC.